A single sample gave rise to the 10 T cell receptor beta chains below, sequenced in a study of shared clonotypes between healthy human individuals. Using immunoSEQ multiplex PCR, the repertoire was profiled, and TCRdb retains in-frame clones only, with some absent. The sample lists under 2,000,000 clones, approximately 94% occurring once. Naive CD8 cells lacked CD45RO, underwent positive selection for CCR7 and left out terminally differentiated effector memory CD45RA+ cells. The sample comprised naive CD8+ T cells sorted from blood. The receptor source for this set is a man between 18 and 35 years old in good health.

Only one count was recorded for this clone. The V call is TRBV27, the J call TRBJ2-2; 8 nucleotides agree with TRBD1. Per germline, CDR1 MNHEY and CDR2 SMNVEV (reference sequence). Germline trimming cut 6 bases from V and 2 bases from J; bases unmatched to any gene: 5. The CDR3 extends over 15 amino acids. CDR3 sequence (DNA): TGTGCCAGCAGCGAACCAGGGGGCAACACCGGGGAGCTGTTTTTT. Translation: CASSEPGGNTGELFF.

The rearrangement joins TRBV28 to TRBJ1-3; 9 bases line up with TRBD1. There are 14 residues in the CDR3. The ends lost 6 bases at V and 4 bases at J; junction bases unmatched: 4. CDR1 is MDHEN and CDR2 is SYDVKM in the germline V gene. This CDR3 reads CASSTGGSGNTIYF. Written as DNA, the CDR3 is TGTGCCAGCAGCACAGGGGGCTCAGGAAACACCATATATTTT.

The CDR3 sequence: CASSQVGQGNQPQHF. Here the CDR3 DNA reads TGTGCCAGCAGCCAAGTAGGACAGGGGAATCAGCCCCAGCATTTT. The V call is TRBV4-2, the J call TRBJ1-5, with TRBD1 matching over 9 bases. V shed 1 base, J shed 4 bases, and the junction held 2 bases outside the gene matches. Germline V gene data show CDR1 as LGHNA and CDR2 as YNFKEQ. The CDR3 spans 15 residues.

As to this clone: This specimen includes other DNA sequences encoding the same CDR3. CDR3 in DNA: TGCGCCAGCAGCCCGGATCGGGAAGAGCAGTACTTC. It specifies CASSPDREEQYF. This sequence joins TRBV5-1 and TRBJ2-7; maybe TRBD2 (5 bases). The germline V and J ends were trimmed by 4 bases and 7 bases, with 12 bases remaining between them. The CDR3 sequence is 12 residues long. CDR1 and CDR2 from the germline V gene are SGHRS and YFSETQ.

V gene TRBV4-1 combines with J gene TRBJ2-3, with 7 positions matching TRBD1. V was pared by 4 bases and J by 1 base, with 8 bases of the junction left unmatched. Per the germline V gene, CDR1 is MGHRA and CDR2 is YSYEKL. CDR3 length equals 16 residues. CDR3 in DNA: TGCGCCAGCAGCCTAGAGGAAACAGGGGGCACAGATACGCAGTATTTT. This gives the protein CASSLEETGGTDTQYF.

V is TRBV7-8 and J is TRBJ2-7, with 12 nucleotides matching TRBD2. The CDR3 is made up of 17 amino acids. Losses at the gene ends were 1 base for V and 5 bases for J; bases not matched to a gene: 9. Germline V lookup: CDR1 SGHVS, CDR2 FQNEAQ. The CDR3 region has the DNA TGTGCCAGCAGCTTAGGGCTAGCGGGAGGGCCTCTCCACGAGCAGTACTTC. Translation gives CASSLGLAGGPLHEQYF. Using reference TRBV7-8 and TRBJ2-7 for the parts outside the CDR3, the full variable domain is GAGVSQSPRYKVAKRGQDVALRCDPISGHVSLFWYQQALGQGPEFLTYFQNEAQLDKSGLPSDRFFAERPEGSVSTLKIQRTQQEDSAVYLCASSLGLAGGPLHEQYFGPGTRLTVT.

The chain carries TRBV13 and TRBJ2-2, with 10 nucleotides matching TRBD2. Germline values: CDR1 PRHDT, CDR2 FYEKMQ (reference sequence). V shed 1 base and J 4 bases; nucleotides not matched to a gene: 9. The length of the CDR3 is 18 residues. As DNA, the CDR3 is TGTGCCAGCAGCTTAGCTCCAGCGGGAGGGCCGGGCACCGGGGAGCTGTTTTTT. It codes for CASSLAPAGGPGTGELFF.

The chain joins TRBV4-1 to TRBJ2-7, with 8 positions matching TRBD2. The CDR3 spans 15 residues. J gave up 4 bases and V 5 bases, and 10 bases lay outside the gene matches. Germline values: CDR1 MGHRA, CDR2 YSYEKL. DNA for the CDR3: TGCGCCAGCAGCGCCACTAGCGGTCCGTATTACGAGCAGTACTTC. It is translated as CASSATSGPYYEQYF.

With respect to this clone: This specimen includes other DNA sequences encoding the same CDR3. The CDR3 region is CASSLRGGPYEQYF. The CDR3 DNA is TGTGCCAGCAGTCTCCGAGGCGGTCCCTACGAGCAGTACTTC. The chain couples TRBV28 to TRBJ2-7; D is ambiguous. The V end was cut by 5 bases, the J end by 2 bases, with 13 bases between. The CDR3 is 14 residues long. In germline, CDR1 is MDHEN, CDR2 SYDVKM.

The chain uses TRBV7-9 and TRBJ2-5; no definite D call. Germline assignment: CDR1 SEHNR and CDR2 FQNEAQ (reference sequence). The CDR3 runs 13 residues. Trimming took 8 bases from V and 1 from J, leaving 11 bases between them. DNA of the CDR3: TGTGCCAGCCAACCTGTCTCCCAAGAGACCCAGTACTTC. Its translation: CASQPVSQETQYF.